The source of this T cell receptor beta chain is a study of shared clonotypes between healthy human individuals. Execution of the assay was at deep level. Splitting of each subset's genomic DNA was done evenly across several immunoSEQ plates. Assay used: immunoSEQ multiplex PCR; TCRdb lists only in-frame clones, some missing. The sample lists roughly 2,000,000 clones, roughly 95% occurring once. Study-wide results and caveats: Clonotype sharing among donors likely depends on sequencing depth. Generation probabilities of non-shared clonotypes were lower (relative to those shared by all four donors).

Naive CD8 cells comprised CD45RO-negative, CCR7-positively selected cells, excluding terminally differentiated effector memory CD45RA+ cells. As concerns this clone: The antigen is unknown.

Germline loops: CDR1 LNHDA, CDR2 SQIVND (reference sequence). This CDR3 spans 11 amino acids. V was shortened by 5 bases and J by 7 bases, with 5 bases between the two germline ends. Sequencing was carried out using naive CD8+ T cells from PBMCs. The receptor's source is a man aged 18 to 35 in good health. Some clones in this sample may be carry-over from other donors' samples. The chain recombines TRBV19 with TRBJ2-2; D unclear. This CDR3 is CASSFIGELFF. The CDR3 DNA is TGTGCCAGTAGTTTTATCGGGGAGCTGTTTTTT.